The 7 T cell receptor beta chains reported below all come from one sample, sequenced in a study of T cell changes during pregnancy in multiple sclerosis. The repertoire was sequenced with immunoSEQ multiplex PCR; TCRdb's copy has only in-frame clones and lacks some. This table holds about 69,000 clones, around nine tenths found once. The source was CD4+ T cells from peripheral blood mononuclear cells, collected in the third trimester of pregnancy. All receptors come from a female donor in good health, enrolled as a control in a pregnancy study.

The DNA of the CDR3 is TGCGCCAGCAGCTTACCCACAGGAACAACTAATGAAAAACTGTTTTTT. This codes for CASSLPTGTTNEKLFF. The V gene is TRBV5-1, the J gene TRBJ1-4; D may be TRBD1 (5 bases). In germline, CDR1 is SGHRS, CDR2 YFSETQ. The CDR3 totals 16 residues. V lost 2 bases to trimming and J lost 0 bases, with 11 bases between them.

The chain has TRBV28 and TRBJ1-4, with D hard to call. The CDR3 contains 14 residues. Germline CDR1 reads MDHEN; CDR2 reads SYDVKM. Deletions cut 7 bases from V and 7 bases from J, with 16 bases between. Written as DNA, the CDR3 is TGTGCCAGCACTTCGCCCCGATGGGCTGAAAAACTGTTTTTT. This codes for CASTSPRWAEKLFF.

The chain uses TRBV27 and TRBJ2-5; tentative D call: TRBD1 (7 bases). Germline values: CDR1 MNHEY, CDR2 SMNVEV (reference sequence). The V end was cut by 4 bases, the J end by 5 bases, with 23 bases between. The CDR3 is made up of 17 amino acids. CDR3 region: CASSSLGRGAWDETQYF. In DNA form, the CDR3 reads TGTGCCAGCAGTTCCCTAGGCAGGGGGGCTTGGGATGAGACCCAGTACTTC.

The chain recombines TRBV6-5 with TRBJ1-4, with D possibly being TRBD1 (6 bases). The CDR3 consists of 15 residues. The germline CDR1 and CDR2 sequences are MNHEY and SVGAGI. Trimming pared 4 bases from V and 3 bases from J, leaving 12 bases between. CDR3 nucleotides: TGTGCCAGCAGTTCCCCAGGACAGCCTAATGAAAAACTGTTTTTT. Its protein is CASSSPGQPNEKLFF.

The J gene is TRBJ1-1, the V gene TRBV29-1, with 7 bases lining up with TRBD1. The J segment lost 4 bases and the V segment lost 4 bases, leaving 6 bases of the junction unmatched. Germline CDR1 and CDR2: SQVTM and ANQGSEA. The CDR3 has 13 residues. The chain's CDR3 is CSVGNRGGTEAFF. The CDR3 DNA sequence: TGCAGCGTTGGAAACAGGGGAGGCACTGAAGCTTTCTTT.

V gene TRBV5-4 combines with J gene TRBJ1-4; D uncertain. Germline CDR1 and CDR2: SGHNT and YYREEE (reference sequence). The CDR3 is made up of 15 amino acids. Trimming pared 0 bases from V and 2 bases from J, leaving 8 bases between. The CDR3 DNA reads TGTGCCAGCAGCTTGGCAACAGCTACTAATGAAAAACTGTTTTTT. This translates into CASSLATATNEKLFF.

This clone was recorded a few times. The chain has TRBV7-2 and TRBJ2-3; no reliable D call. Trimming shortened V by 0 bases and J by 9 bases, and 7 bases separated the two germline ends. CDR1 is SGHTA, CDR2 FQGNSA, per germline. CDR3 length equals 12 residues. CDR3 DNA: TGTGCCAGCAGCTTAGCAGAAAGCACGCAGTATTTT. Protein product: CASSLAESTQYF.